Sequencing of this TCR beta chain was carried out in a study of blood T cell repertoires in COVID-19. Followed over time, Seattle patients had been enrolled while infection was active. The method was immunoSEQ multiplex PCR; TCRdb's version includes in-frame clones alone and lacks a portion of them. The sample includes roughly 350,000 clones, approximately 89% seen only once; the top ten take about 10%. Trimming left V 2 bases short and J 5 bases short, with 6 bases between. Germline assignment: CDR1 MNHEY and CDR2 SMNVEV (reference sequence). The CDR3 contains 13 residues. This chain uses TRBV27 with TRBJ1-4; D gene unclear. The sequenced sample was peripheral blood. The TCR originated in a woman in her twenties or thirties with COVID-19, enrolled during active disease. As DNA, the CDR3 is TGTGCCAGCAGTTTAATCGGGAATGAAAAACTGTTTTTT. Amino acid sequence: CASSLIGNEKLFF.